One sample yielded the 32 T cell receptor beta chains listed below, sequenced in a study of T cell repertoires in ileal Crohn's disease. As for time point: neoterminal ileum biopsy at postoperative endoscopy, about 6 months after surgery. Profiled with immunoSEQ multiplex PCR; TCRdb holds only in-frame clones, not every one. The sample lists almost 5,500 clones; about two thirds were seen once. Sequencing was performed on ileal tissue. Receptor source: an adult with Crohn's disease.

The chain joins TRBV4-1 to TRBJ1-1; D is ambiguous. The CDR3 has 17 amino acids. The germline V gene encodes CDR1 MGHRA and CDR2 YSYEKL. Trimming took 0 bases from V and 0 from J, leaving 14 bases between them. CDR3 protein: CASSQDPPQAMNTEAFF. The CDR3 DNA sequence: TGCGCCAGCAGCCAAGATCCGCCGCAGGCGATGAACACTGAAGCTTTCTTT.

The V and J genes are TRBV27 and TRBJ2-1; no firm D call. The CDR3 extends over 13 amino acids. Germline V gives CDR1 MNHEY, CDR2 SMNVEV (reference sequence). The V end was cut by 5 bases, the J end by 5 bases, with 10 bases between. The DNA for the CDR3 is TGTGCCAGCAGTCCTAACAGCCACAATGAGCAGTTCTTC. Its protein is CASSPNSHNEQFF.

This chain connects TRBV9 to TRBJ2-1; 13 bases match TRBD2. V shed 6 bases, J shed 8 bases, and the junction held 11 bases outside the gene matches. CDR1 SGDLS and CDR2 YYNGEE come from the germline V gene. The CDR3 spans 16 residues. This CDR3 is CASNRWGTSGMDEQFF. For the CDR3, the DNA is TGTGCCAGCAATCGGTGGGGGACTAGCGGGATGGATGAGCAGTTCTTC.

The chain is built from TRBV19 and TRBJ2-1; 11 bases match TRBD2. CDR1 LNHDA and CDR2 SQIVND come from the germline V gene (reference sequence). The CDR3 covers 17 residues. The trim removed 5 bases at V and 7 bases at J, leaving 13 bases unmatched. CDR3 nucleotide sequence: TGTGCCAGTAGTGATAACCGCGGATTAGCGGGAGGGAATGAGCAGTTCTTC. Translated, it gives CASSDNRGLAGGNEQFF. The whole variable domain, filled in from reference TRBV19 and TRBJ2-1, reads DGGITQSPKYLFRKEGQNVTLSCEQNLNHDAMYWYRQDPGQGLRLIYYSQIVNDFQKGDIAEGYSVSREKKESFPLTVTSAQKNPTAFYLCASSDNRGLAGGNEQFFGPGTRLTVL.

CDR3 nucleotides: TGTGCCAGCAGTGAATTTAGGGGGATTACTAACTATGGCTACACCTTC. Its protein is CASSEFRGITNYGYTF. The rearrangement links TRBV2 to TRBJ1-2; D possibly corresponds to TRBD1 (6 bases). The V gene's germline CDR1 is SNHLY and CDR2 FYNNEI. CDR3 length: 16 amino acids. V lost 2 bases and J lost 0, with 13 bases in between.

The chain uses TRBV18 and TRBJ1-2; D is uncertain. Germline V gene lookup returns CDR1 KGHSH and CDR2 LQKENI. Deletions cut 3 bases from V and 6 bases from J, with 17 bases between. This CDR3 region has 15 residues. This chain's CDR3 is CASSPAAAPRDGYTF. The CDR3, as DNA: TGTGCCAGCTCACCGGCGGCAGCCCCGAGGGATGGCTACACCTTC.

This clone is judged medium-sized. This chain joins TRBV15 and TRBJ1-3; D not resolved. The CDR3 has 14 residues. V was pared by 5 bases and J by 0 bases, with 8 bases between. Germline V gene lookup returns CDR1 LNHNV and CDR2 YYDKDF (reference sequence). CDR3 bases: TGTGCCACCAGCCTGGCGGGCTCTGGAAACACCATATATTTT. It specifies CATSLAGSGNTIYF.

This clone occurred a few times. The chain uses TRBV4-2 and TRBJ1-2, with 7 bases that match TRBD1. Germline V CDR1 and CDR2: LGHNA, YNFKEQ. The ends lost 3 bases at V and 6 bases at J; junction bases unmatched: 7. The CDR3 is 14 amino acids. The CDR3 loop is CASSQAGGRDGYTF. The CDR3 DNA follows: TGTGCCAGCAGCCAGGCAGGGGGAAGAGATGGCTACACCTTC.

This clone appeared a single time. V gene TRBV18 combines with J gene TRBJ1-6; TRBD1 aligns across 8 bases. Per the germline V gene, CDR1 is KGHSH and CDR2 is LQKENI. The CDR3 consists of 15 residues. V lost 3 bases to trimming and J lost 5 bases; unmatched junction nucleotides: 3. The CDR3 nucleotides are TGTGCCAGCTCACCCCAGGGGGCTAATAATTCACCCCTCCACTTT. This codes for CASSPQGANNSPLHF. Drawing the rest from reference TRBV18 and TRBJ1-6, the complete variable domain is NAGVMQNPRHLVRRRGQEARLRCSPMKGHSHVYWYRQLPEEGLKFMVYLQKENIIDESGMPKERFSAEFPKEGPSILRIQQVVRGDSAAYFCASSPQGANNSPLHFGNGTRLTVT.

The chain carries TRBV2 and TRBJ2-7; D is ambiguous. Per germline, CDR1 SNHLY and CDR2 FYNNEI. The CDR3 has 12 residues. The germline V and J ends were trimmed by 2 bases and 3 bases, with 5 bases remaining between them. CDR3 sequence reads: CASSEQDYEQYV. The DNA for the CDR3 is TGTGCCAGCAGTGAACAGGACTACGAGCAGTACGTC.

The chain joins TRBV2 to TRBJ1-5; 7 bases match TRBD1. Germline assignment: CDR1 SNHLY and CDR2 FYNNEI. The CDR3 loop spans 14 amino acids. The J segment lost 7 bases and the V segment lost 6 bases, leaving 9 bases of the junction unmatched. Here the CDR3 DNA reads TGTGCCAGCAGGGGACAGCTTGGTATACAGCCCCAGCATTTT. It encodes CASRGQLGIQPQHF. Variable domain in full (rest from reference TRBV2 and TRBJ1-5): EPEVTQTPSHQVTQMGQEVILRCVPISNHLYFYWYRQILGQKVEFLVSFYNNEISEKSEIFDDQFSVERPDGSNFTLKIRSTKLEDSAMYFCASRGQLGIQPQHFGDGTRLSIL.

In this sample, this clone turned up a few times. The chain links TRBV6-5 to TRBJ1-2, with D unclear. Trimming shortened V by 6 bases and J by 7 bases, and 18 bases separated the two germline ends. CDR3 length: 14 amino acids. Germline V gene data show CDR1 as MNHEY and CDR2 as SVGAGI. The CDR3 sequence: CASSDTFPIVGYTF. CDR3 DNA sequence: TGTGCCAGCAGCGACACGTTCCCTATCGTTGGCTACACCTTC.

In the case of this clone: Mismatch with germline at one junction end may stem from a read error. J is TRBJ2-5 and V is TRBV5-1; D might be TRBD2 (7 bases). Germline lookup yields CDR1 SGHRS and CDR2 YFSETQ. The CDR3 is made up of 15 amino acids. The CDR3 DNA reads as TGTGCCAGCAGCTTGGATAGGGGGGGACAAGAGACCCAGTACTTC. Translated, it gives CASSLDRGGQETQYF.

The V and J genes are TRBV18 and TRBJ1-5; D possibly corresponds to TRBD1 (5 bases). Germline V gene data show CDR1 as KGHSH and CDR2 as LQKENI. V was trimmed by 5 bases and J by 7 bases, leaving 12 bases between them. CDR3 size: 13 residues. In DNA form, the CDR3 reads TGTGCCAGCTCAACCTGGAGGGACCAGCCCCAGCATTTT. This sequence encodes CASSTWRDQPQHF. Filled out from reference TRBV18 and TRBJ1-5, the complete variable domain reads NAGVMQNPRHLVRRRGQEARLRCSPMKGHSHVYWYRQLPEEGLKFMVYLQKENIIDESGMPKERFSAEFPKEGPSILRIQQVVRGDSAAYFCASSTWRDQPQHFGDGTRLSIL.

There are a few counts of this clone. V is TRBV4-3 and J is TRBJ1-2; D remains ambiguous. V was shortened by 8 bases and J by 4 bases, with 14 bases between the two germline ends. The germline V gene has CDR1 LGHNA and CDR2 YSLEER. The CDR3 is 13 amino acids. CDR3 nucleotides: TGCGCCAGCTCCGCCGGGAGGACCTATGGCTACACCTTC. Encoded protein: CASSAGRTYGYTF.

This clone was recorded only once. The genes are TRBV5-5 and TRBJ2-3; 10 bases agree with TRBD1. The CDR3 extends over 15 amino acids. The germline V gene has CDR1 SGHKS and CDR2 YYEKEE (reference sequence). V shed 4 bases and J 4 bases; nucleotides not matched to a gene: 6. The CDR3 loop reads CASSQGTGEPDTQYF. As DNA, the CDR3 is TGTGCCAGCAGCCAAGGGACAGGGGAGCCAGATACGCAGTATTTT.

This chain links TRBV9 with TRBJ1-1; 7 nucleotides line up with TRBD1. Germline V gene lookup returns CDR1 SGDLS and CDR2 YYNGEE. V shed 4 bases, J shed 6 bases, and the junction held 12 bases outside the gene matches. The CDR3 sequence is 15 residues long. CDR3: CASSTREQGGAEAFF. DNA of the CDR3: TGTGCCAGCAGCACGAGGGAGCAGGGGGGTGCTGAAGCTTTCTTT.

The chain links TRBV11-2 to TRBJ2-1, with D possibly being TRBD2 (6 bases). This CDR3 spans 14 amino acids. Germline lookup yields CDR1 SGHAT and CDR2 FQNNGV. Between the trimmed V and J ends, which lost 1 base and 9 bases, there was a span of 13 bases. The DNA for the CDR3 is TGTGCCAGCAGCTTAGTGGGGGGAGAGGTTGAGCAGTTCTTC. It codes for CASSLVGGEVEQFF.

This clone was found a few times. The J gene is TRBJ1-1, the V gene TRBV21-1; whether TRBD1, the table's D call, matches the DNA was not checked. TRBV21-1 is termed a pseudogene. This CDR3 is built from 15 residues. The CDR3 spells CASSPQGGRDTEAFF. CDR3 nucleotides: TGTGCCAGCAGCCCACAGGGGGGGCGGGACACTGAAGCTTTCTTT.

The chain joins TRBV11-1 to TRBJ2-2; 8 bases fit TRBD1. The V and J ends lost 5 bases and 3 bases, in that order; junction bases with no gene match: 8. CDR3 size: 16 residues. Germline CDR1 SGHAT, CDR2 FQDESV (reference sequence). CDR3: CASSLNQGADTGELFF. The CDR3, as DNA: TGTGCCAGCAGCCTAAACCAGGGGGCCGACACCGGGGAGCTGTTTTTT.

The chain recombines TRBV5-6 with TRBJ2-1, with TRBD2 matching 10 bases. V lost 0 bases, J lost 7 bases, and 4 bases stayed unmatched. The CDR3 has 15 amino acids. Germline V CDR1 and CDR2: SGHDT, YYEEEE. CDR3 in DNA: TGTGCCAGCAGCTTGGGTCTAGCGGGAGTTAATGAGCAGTTCTTC. Its translation is CASSLGLAGVNEQFF.

This chain links TRBV15 with TRBJ1-1, with 7 bases fitting TRBD1. The germline V gene encodes CDR1 LNHNV and CDR2 YYDKDF (reference sequence). CDR3 length: 13 residues. The junction had 2 bases not matched to a gene; V was cut back by 0 bases and J by 7 bases. This CDR3 is CATSREGDSEAFF. The CDR3 DNA follows: TGTGCCACCAGCAGAGAGGGGGACAGTGAAGCTTTCTTT.

V usage is TRBV4-2 and J usage is TRBJ2-7, with 8 bases that match TRBD2. Per the germline V gene, CDR1 is LGHNA and CDR2 is YNFKEQ. The V gene end was trimmed by 1 base and the J gene end by 5 bases; junction bases not matched to a gene: 4. The CDR3 contains 14 residues. The CDR3 loop reads CASSQAGGRDEQYF. The CDR3 DNA reads TGTGCCAGCAGCCAAGCGGGGGGGCGCGACGAGCAGTACTTC.

The count of this clone is one. This chain links TRBV28 with TRBJ1-1; 12 bases fit TRBD1. The V gene end was trimmed by 2 bases and the J gene end by 11 bases; junction bases not matched to a gene: 15. The CDR3 is 17 residues long. Germline V lookup: CDR1 MDHEN, CDR2 SYDVKM. The CDR3 sequence is CASSLGGTGGFFFGAFF. Here the CDR3 DNA reads TGTGCCAGCAGTTTAGGAGGGACAGGGGGCTTTTTTTTCGGCGCTTTCTTT.

This rearrangement joins TRBV4-1 to TRBJ2-2, with 7 bases identical to TRBD2. CDR1 and CDR2 from the germline V gene are MGHRA and YSYEKL. Unmatched junction bases numbered 6, after V lost 1 base and J lost 4 bases. This CDR3 spans 16 amino acids. Written as DNA, the CDR3 is TGCGCCAGCAGCCAAGGGGAGGGGCCGGGCACCGGGGAGCTGTTTTTT. This codes for CASSQGEGPGTGELFF.

The gene calls are TRBV7-9 and TRBJ2-5, with TRBD1 identical over 8 bases. The germline gives CDR1 SEHNR, CDR2 FQNEAQ (reference sequence). J was trimmed by 4 bases and V by 3 bases; bases with no gene match: 4. This CDR3 has 14 residues. The DNA of the CDR3 is TGTGCCAGCAGCTTCCAGGGGGCTCGAGAGACCCAGTACTTC. Amino acids: CASSFQGARETQYF.

This clone showed up just a few times. The V gene is TRBV30, the J gene TRBJ1-6; 7 bases agree with TRBD1. V lost 3 bases and J lost 7; bases outside the gene matches: 3. Per germline, CDR1 GTSNPN and CDR2 SVGIG (reference sequence). The CDR3 has 13 amino acids. CDR3 DNA: TGTGCCTGGAGAATACAGGGGAATTCACCCCTCCACTTT. Encoded protein: CAWRIQGNSPLHF.

This clone occurred a few times. The CDR3 reads CASSPIGTTNEKLFF. The CDR3 nucleotides are TGTGCCAGCAGCCCTATCGGTACCACTAATGAAAAACTGTTTTTT. This chain connects TRBV6-5 to TRBJ1-4; D ambiguous. Germline V gene sequence: CDR1 MNHEY, CDR2 SVGAGI. This CDR3 contains 15 residues. The V end lost 6 bases, the J end lost 2 bases, and 13 bases lay between the germline ends.

The gene calls are TRBV5-4 and TRBJ1-2; 7 nucleotides align to TRBD1. CDR3 size: 13 residues. V shed 4 bases and J 3 bases; nucleotides not matched to a gene: 3. Germline V lookup: CDR1 SGHNT, CDR2 YYREEE (reference sequence). The CDR3 coding sequence is TGTGCCAGCAGCACCGGGACAGACTATGGCTACACCTTC. It encodes CASSTGTDYGYTF.

This sequence joins TRBV5-8 and TRBJ1-5; no clear D. Germline CDR1 SGHTS, CDR2 YDEGEE. Deletions cut 4 bases from V and 4 bases from J, with 3 bases between. This CDR3 has 11 residues. The CDR3 DNA follows: TGTGCCAGCAGCCTGAATCAGCCCCAGCATTTT. Protein product: CASSLNQPQHF.

The chain employs TRBV7-3 and TRBJ2-3; D may be TRBD1 (6 bases). Trimming took off 5 bases at V and 6 bases at J, with 6 bases between the two ends. Germline V lookup: CDR1 SGHTA, CDR2 FQGTGA. The CDR3 is made up of 11 amino acids. CDR3 DNA: TGTGCCAGCAGCAGGGGGGATACGCAGTATTTT. Amino acids: CASSRGDTQYF.

This rearrangement joins TRBV7-2 to TRBJ2-7, with 12 positions matching TRBD2. The J segment lost 4 bases and the V segment lost 3 bases, leaving 7 bases of the junction unmatched. Germline V gives CDR1 SGHTA, CDR2 FQGNSA. The CDR3 is 16 residues long. CDR3: CASSLDAGTSGYEQYV. As DNA, the CDR3 is TGTGCCAGCAGCTTGGACGCCGGGACTAGCGGGTACGAGCAGTACGTC.